The 6 T cell receptor beta chains below were found in one sample sequenced in a study of blood T cell repertoires in COVID-19. Sequenced by immunoSEQ multiplex PCR; TCRdb stores in-frame clones only, minus some. The sample lists approximately 76,000 clones, roughly nine tenths occurring once. Material for sequencing was peripheral blood. Receptor source: a man older than 75 in a cohort sampled during active COVID-19.

The chain has TRBV7-8 and TRBJ1-4, with D hard to call. CDR1 SGHVS and CDR2 FQNEAQ come from the germline V gene. CDR3 length equals 13 residues. Trimming cost V 5 bases and J 8 bases, with 12 bases left between them. The CDR3 DNA follows: TGTGCCAGCAGCCTACCGTCGGGGGAAAAACTGTTTTTT. Encoded protein: CASSLPSGEKLFF.

The genes are TRBV19 and TRBJ2-1; TRBD2 might be the D (6 bases). This CDR3 contains 14 residues. The V end lost 9 bases, the J end lost 0 bases, and 12 bases lay between the germline ends. The germline V gene encodes CDR1 LNHDA and CDR2 SQIVND (reference sequence). The CDR3 here is CASTGRNSYNEQFF. CDR3 nucleotide sequence: TGTGCCAGCACCGGGAGAAACTCCTACAATGAGCAGTTCTTC.

This clone appeared a few times. The genes are TRBV12-5 and TRBJ1-1; 11 positions agree with TRBD1. Trimming took 6 bases from V and 1 from J; bases not matched to a gene: 4. This CDR3 is 15 amino acids long. Germline-derived CDR1 and CDR2 are LGHNT and FRNRAP. The CDR3 spells CASGPDRGQNTEAFF. The CDR3 DNA follows: TGTGCTAGTGGCCCGGACAGGGGGCAGAACACTGAAGCTTTCTTT.

This chain connects TRBV7-2 to TRBJ2-3; D unclear. V dropped 1 base and J dropped 2 bases, with 7 bases sitting between them. The CDR3 sequence is 14 residues long. Germline CDR1 is SGHTA and CDR2 is FQGNSA. CDR3 residues: CASSLGAATDTQYF. The DNA for the CDR3 is TGTGCCAGCAGCTTAGGGGCTGCCACAGATACGCAGTATTTT.

This rearrangement joins TRBV5-1 to TRBJ1-2, with TRBD1 identical over 8 bases. Germline CDR1 and CDR2: SGHRS and YFSETQ. There are 13 residues in the CDR3. J gave up 6 bases and V 2 bases, and 3 bases lay outside the gene matches. The CDR3 protein is CASSLQGVDGYTF. The CDR3 DNA follows: TGCGCCAGCAGCTTACAGGGGGTAGATGGCTACACCTTC.

The chain joins TRBV7-3 to TRBJ2-2; D not certain. Germline CDR1 reads SGHTA; CDR2 reads FQGTGA. Trimming pared 2 bases from V and 1 base from J, leaving 5 bases between. CDR3 length: 14 amino acids. The CDR3 here is CASSLRLNTGELFF. In nucleotides, the CDR3 is TGTGCCAGCAGCTTACGACTGAACACCGGGGAGCTGTTTTTT.